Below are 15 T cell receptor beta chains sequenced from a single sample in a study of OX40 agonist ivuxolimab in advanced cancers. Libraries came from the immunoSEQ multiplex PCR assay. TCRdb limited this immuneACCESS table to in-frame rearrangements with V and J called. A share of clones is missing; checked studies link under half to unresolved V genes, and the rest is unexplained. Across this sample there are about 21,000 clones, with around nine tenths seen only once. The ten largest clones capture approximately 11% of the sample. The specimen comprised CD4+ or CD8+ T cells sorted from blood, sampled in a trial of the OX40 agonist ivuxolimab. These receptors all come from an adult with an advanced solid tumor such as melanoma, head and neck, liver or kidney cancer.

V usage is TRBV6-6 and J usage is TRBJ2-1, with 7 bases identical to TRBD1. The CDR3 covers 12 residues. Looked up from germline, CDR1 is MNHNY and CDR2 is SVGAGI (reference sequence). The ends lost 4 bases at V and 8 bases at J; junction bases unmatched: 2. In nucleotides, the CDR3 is TGTGCCAGCAGTTGGGACAGCTATGAGCAGTTCTTC. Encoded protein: CASSWDSYEQFF.

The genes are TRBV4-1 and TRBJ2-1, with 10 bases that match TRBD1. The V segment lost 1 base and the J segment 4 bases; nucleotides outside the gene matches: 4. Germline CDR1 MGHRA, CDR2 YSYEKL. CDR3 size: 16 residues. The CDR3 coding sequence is TGCGCCAGCAGCCAAGTGACAGGGGGCTTATACAATGAGCAGTTCTTC. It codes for CASSQVTGGLYNEQFF.

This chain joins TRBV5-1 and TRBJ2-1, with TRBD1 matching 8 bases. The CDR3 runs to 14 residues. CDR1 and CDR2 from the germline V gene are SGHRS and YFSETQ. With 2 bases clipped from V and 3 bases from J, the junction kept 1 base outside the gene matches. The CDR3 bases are TGCGCCAGCAGCTTTACAGGGGGCTACAATGAGCAGTTCTTC. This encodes CASSFTGGYNEQFF.

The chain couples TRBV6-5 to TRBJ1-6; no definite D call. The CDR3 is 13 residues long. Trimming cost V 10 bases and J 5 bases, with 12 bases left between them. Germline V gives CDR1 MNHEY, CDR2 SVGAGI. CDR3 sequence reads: CATDAGDNSPLHF. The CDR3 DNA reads TGTGCCACCGATGCCGGGGATAATTCACCCCTCCACTTT.

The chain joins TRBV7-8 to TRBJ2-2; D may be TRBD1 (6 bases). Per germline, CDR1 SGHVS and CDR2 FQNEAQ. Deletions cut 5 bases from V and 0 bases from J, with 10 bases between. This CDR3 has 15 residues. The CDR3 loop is CASSPGVSNTGELFF. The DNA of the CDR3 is TGTGCCAGCAGCCCAGGGGTCTCGAACACCGGGGAGCTGTTTTTT.

The chain's CDR3 is CASSLAGEYEQYF. CDR3 DNA sequence: TGTGCCAGCAGCTTAGCGGGAGAGTACGAGCAGTACTTC. This sequence joins TRBV7-2 and TRBJ2-7; D is possibly TRBD2 (5 bases). Trimming shortened V by 0 bases and J by 4 bases, and 7 bases separated the two germline ends. This CDR3 has 13 amino acids. Germline CDR1 reads SGHTA; CDR2 reads FQGNSA. Together with reference TRBV7-2 and TRBJ2-7, the CDR3 gives the full variable domain: GAGVSQSPSNKVTEKGKDVELRCDPISGHTALYWYRQSLGQGLEFLIYFQGNSAPDKSGLPSDRFSAERTGGSVSTLTIQRTQQEDSAVYLCASSLAGEYEQYFGPGTRLTVT.

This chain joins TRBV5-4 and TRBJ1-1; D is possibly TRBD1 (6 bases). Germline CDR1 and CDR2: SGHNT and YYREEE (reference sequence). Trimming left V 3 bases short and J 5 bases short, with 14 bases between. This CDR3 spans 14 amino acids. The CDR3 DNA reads TGTGCCAGCAGCTACAGGGTGGATGGGACTGAAGCTTTCTTT. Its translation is CASSYRVDGTEAFF.

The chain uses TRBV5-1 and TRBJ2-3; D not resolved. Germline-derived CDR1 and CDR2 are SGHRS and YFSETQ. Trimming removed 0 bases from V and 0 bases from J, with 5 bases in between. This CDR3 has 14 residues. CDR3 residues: CASSLELSTDTQYF. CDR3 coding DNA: TGCGCCAGCAGCTTGGAGCTTAGCACAGATACGCAGTATTTT.

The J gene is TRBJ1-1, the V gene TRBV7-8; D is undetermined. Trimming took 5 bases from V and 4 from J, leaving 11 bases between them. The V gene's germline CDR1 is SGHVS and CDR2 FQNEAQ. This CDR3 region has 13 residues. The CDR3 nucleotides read TGTGCCAGCAGCGCCTTGGATGGCACTGAAGCTTTCTTT. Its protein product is CASSALDGTEAFF.

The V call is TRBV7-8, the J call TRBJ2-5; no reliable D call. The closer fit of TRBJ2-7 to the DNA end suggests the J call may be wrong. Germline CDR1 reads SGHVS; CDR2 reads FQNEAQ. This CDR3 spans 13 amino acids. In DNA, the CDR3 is TGTGCCAGCAGCGTAAGACTGGGGTACGAGCAGTACTTC. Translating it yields CASSVRLGYEQYF.

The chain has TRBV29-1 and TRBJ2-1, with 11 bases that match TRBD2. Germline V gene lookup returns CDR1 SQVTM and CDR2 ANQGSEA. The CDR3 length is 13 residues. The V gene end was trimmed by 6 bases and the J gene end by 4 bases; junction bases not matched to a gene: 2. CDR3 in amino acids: CSVASGRYNEQFF. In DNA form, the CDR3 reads TGCAGCGTAGCTAGCGGGAGGTACAATGAGCAGTTCTTC.

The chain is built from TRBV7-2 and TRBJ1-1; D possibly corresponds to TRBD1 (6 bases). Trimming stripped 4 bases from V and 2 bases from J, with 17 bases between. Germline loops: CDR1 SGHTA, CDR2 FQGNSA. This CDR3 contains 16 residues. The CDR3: CASSWEVGGRNTEAFF. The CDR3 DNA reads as TGTGCCAGCAGCTGGGAGGTGGGGGGGCGAAACACTGAAGCTTTCTTT.

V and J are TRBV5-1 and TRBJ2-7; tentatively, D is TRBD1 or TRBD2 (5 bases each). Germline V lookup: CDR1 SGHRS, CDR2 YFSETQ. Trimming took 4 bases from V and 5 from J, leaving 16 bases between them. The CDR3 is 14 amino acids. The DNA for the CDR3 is TGCGCCAGCAGCCCACGGGACGGACTGAACGAGCAGTACTTC. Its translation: CASSPRDGLNEQYF.

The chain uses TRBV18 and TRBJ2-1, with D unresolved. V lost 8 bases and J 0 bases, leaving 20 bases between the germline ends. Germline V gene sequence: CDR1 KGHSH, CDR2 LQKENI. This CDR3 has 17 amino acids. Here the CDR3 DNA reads TGTGCCAGCACCAACCCACTCGGTCAGAGCTCCTACAATGAGCAGTTCTTC. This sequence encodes CASTNPLGQSSYNEQFF.

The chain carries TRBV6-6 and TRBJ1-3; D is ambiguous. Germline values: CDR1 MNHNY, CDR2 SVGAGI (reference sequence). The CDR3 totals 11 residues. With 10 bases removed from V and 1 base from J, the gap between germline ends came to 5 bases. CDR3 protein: CATSSGNTIYF. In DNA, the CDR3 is TGTGCCACCTCTTCTGGAAACACCATATATTTT.